The T cell receptor (beta chain) under discussion was sequenced for a study of cytomegalovirus exposure and HLA in healthy donors. Overall study results and limits: An observed cluster of highly shared sequence variants was recorded as a likely sequencing artifact. Later analysis found that TCR beta chains associated with HLA were more clonally expanded than other, equally common chains.

Both 60 Vbeta primers and 13 Jbeta primers went into the PCR. Sequencing used immunoSEQ multiplex PCR; TCRdb keeps in-frame clones, though not all of them. Of approximately 180,000 clones in the sample, about 90% are singletons; the top ten hold over 0.2%. Trimming cost V 1 base and J 5 bases, with 20 bases left between them. This CDR3 has 17 amino acids. Germline V CDR1 and CDR2: MGHRA, YSYEKL. Notes on this clone: Its antigen is currently unknown.

The rearrangement joins TRBV4-1 to TRBJ1-2; TRBD1 might be the D (5 bases). The specimen sequenced was PBMCs. This clonotype was obtained from a girl under three years old in good health and CMV-seronegative. The CDR3 coding sequence is TGCGCCAGCAGCCAAGGTCTAAGGGGCCCTCTCCTTTATGGCTACACCTTC. Protein product: CASSQGLRGPLLYGYTF.